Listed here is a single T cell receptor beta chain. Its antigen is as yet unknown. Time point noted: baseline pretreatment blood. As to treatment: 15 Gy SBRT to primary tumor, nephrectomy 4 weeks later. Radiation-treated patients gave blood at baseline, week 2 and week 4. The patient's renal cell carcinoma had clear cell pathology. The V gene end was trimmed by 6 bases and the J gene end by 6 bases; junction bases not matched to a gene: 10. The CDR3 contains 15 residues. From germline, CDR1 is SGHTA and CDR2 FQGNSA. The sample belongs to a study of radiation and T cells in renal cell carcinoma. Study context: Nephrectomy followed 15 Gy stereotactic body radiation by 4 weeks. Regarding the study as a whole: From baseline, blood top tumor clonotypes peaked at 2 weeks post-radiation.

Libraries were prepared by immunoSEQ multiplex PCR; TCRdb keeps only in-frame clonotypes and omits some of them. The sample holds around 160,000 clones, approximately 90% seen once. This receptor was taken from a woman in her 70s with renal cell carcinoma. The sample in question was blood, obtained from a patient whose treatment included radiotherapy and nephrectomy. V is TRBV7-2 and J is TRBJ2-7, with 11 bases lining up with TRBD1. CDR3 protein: CASSRSGTGGGEQYF. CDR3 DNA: TGTGCCAGCAGTAGATCCGGGACAGGGGGAGGCGAGCAGTACTTC.